The 2 T cell receptor beta chains below come from one sample, sequenced in a study of T cells in localized non-small cell lung cancer. This table comes from immunoSEQ multiplex PCR, and its TCRdb copy is limited to in-frame clones, with some not included. Of about 4,000 clones in the sample, 38% were seen once. This specimen consisted of lung tumor tissue, obtained before any cancer treatment. These receptors were taken from a woman aged 35 to 69 with stage I lung adenocarcinoma.

This clone showed up just a few times. The chain recombines TRBV9 with TRBJ2-3; D call uncertain. Trimming pared 0 bases from V and 8 bases from J, leaving 7 bases between. CDR1 is SGDLS and CDR2 is YYNGEE in the germline V gene. The CDR3 is 12 amino acids. CDR3 sequence (DNA): TGTGCCAGCAGCGTAGAGTACGGTACGCAGTATTTT. It codes for CASSVEYGTQYF.

This clone has a handful of counts. This sequence joins TRBV6-7 and TRBJ2-1; no definite D call. TRBV6-7 is an ORF for which the function is uncertain. This CDR3 has 12 amino acids. Between the trimmed V and J ends, which lost 4 bases and 7 bases, there was a span of 8 bases. The DNA for the CDR3 is TGTGCCAGCAGTTCCCTCGGGAATGAGCAGTTCTTC. Residues: CASSSLGNEQFF.